The 12 T cell receptor beta chains given below trace back to one sample, sequenced in a study of blood T cell repertoires in COVID-19. Clones were read by immunoSEQ multiplex PCR, and TCRdb kept only the in-frame ones, dropping some. The sample has under 14,000 clones, over 75% seen once; the top ten hold around 7.7%. Sequences were obtained from peripheral blood. The source of these receptors is a man between 65 and 80 years old with active COVID-19.

This clone was picked up one time. The chain combines TRBV28 with TRBJ2-3; 9 nucleotides match TRBD2. This CDR3 contains 15 residues. Germline CDR1 reads MDHEN; CDR2 reads SYDVKM. The trim removed 6 bases at V and 0 bases at J, leaving 4 bases unmatched. The CDR3 protein is CASSETSGSTDTQYF. In DNA, the CDR3 is TGTGCCAGCAGCGAGACTAGCGGAAGCACAGATACGCAGTATTTT.

This chain links TRBV27 with TRBJ2-2; 13 bases align to TRBD2. The CDR3 loop spans 16 amino acids. V dropped 4 bases and J dropped 6; count of bases not matched to a gene: 5. Looked up from germline, CDR1 is MNHEY and CDR2 is SMNVEV (reference sequence). The CDR3 DNA reads as TGTGCCAGCAGTTCGTCGACTAGCGGGGGGCCCGGGGAGCTGTTTTTT. Translating gives CASSSSTSGGPGELFF.

In this sample, this clone turned up once. This chain links TRBV5-6 with TRBJ1-5, with 8 nucleotides matching TRBD1. The CDR3 spans 16 residues. With 4 bases clipped from V and 1 base from J, the junction kept 7 bases outside the gene matches. The germline V gene has CDR1 SGHDT and CDR2 YYEEEE. Written as DNA, the CDR3 is TGTGCCAGCAGCACAGGGGGGATAATAAGCAATCAGCCCCAGCATTTT. Protein: CASSTGGIISNQPQHF.

V and J are TRBV29-1 and TRBJ1-1, with a tentative D call TRBD1 (5 bases). Trimming left V 4 bases short and J 5 bases short, with 20 bases between. The CDR3 totals 15 residues. CDR1 SQVTM and CDR2 ANQGSEA come from the germline V gene. Written as DNA, the CDR3 is TGCAGCGTTGCCAACGGTTTCTTGGGGCGGACTGAAGCTTTCTTT. This translates into CSVANGFLGRTEAFF.

The CDR3 here is CASSFGRRGGEQYF. CDR3 nucleotide sequence: TGTGCCAGCAGCTTCGGTCGCCGGGGGGGCGAGCAGTACTTC. The rearrangement joins TRBV5-5 to TRBJ2-7; 8 nucleotides align to TRBD2. The CDR3 sequence is 14 residues long. The V segment lost 2 bases and the J segment 6 bases; nucleotides outside the gene matches: 7. From germline, CDR1 is SGHKS and CDR2 YYEKEE (reference sequence). Complete variable domain (other parts from reference TRBV5-5 and TRBJ2-7): DAGVTQSPTHLIKTRGQQVTLRCSPISGHKSVSWYQQVLGQGPQFIFQYYEKEERGRGNFPDRFSARQFPNYSSELNVNALLLGDSALYLCASSFGRRGGEQYFGPGTRLTVT.

The chain combines TRBV13 with TRBJ2-3; 9 bases are a match to TRBD1. In germline, CDR1 is PRHDT, CDR2 FYEKMQ (reference sequence). The trim removed 5 bases at V and 2 bases at J, leaving 8 bases unmatched. The CDR3 has 16 amino acids. CDR3 coding DNA: TGTGCCAGCAGCACTCGGGACAGGGCTTACACAGATACGCAGTATTTT. Amino acids: CASSTRDRAYTDTQYF.

This chain uses TRBV5-1 with TRBJ2-2; no reliable D call. The V and J ends lost 0 bases and 1 base respectively, with 10 bases between them. CDR3 length: 16 amino acids. CDR1 SGHRS and CDR2 YFSETQ come from the germline V gene. CDR3 bases: TGCGCCAGCAGCTTGGATGGAGTGGTGAACACCGGGGAGCTGTTTTTT. Its translation: CASSLDGVVNTGELFF.

V and J are TRBV2 and TRBJ1-2; D gene unclear. Germline loops: CDR1 SNHLY, CDR2 FYNNEI. Trimming pared 2 bases from V and 4 bases from J, leaving 8 bases between. The CDR3 runs 13 residues. The CDR3 DNA follows: TGTGCCAGCAGTGAATCCCGTTCCTATGGCTACACCTTC. This gives the protein CASSESRSYGYTF.

V and J are TRBV12-5 and TRBJ2-1; 9 bases match TRBD2. With 0 bases clipped from V and 4 bases from J, the junction kept 1 base outside the gene matches. Germline values: CDR1 LGHNT, CDR2 FRNRAP. The CDR3 contains 15 residues. CDR3 amino acids: CASGLVLAGYNEQFF. The CDR3 region has the DNA TGTGCTAGTGGTTTGGTGCTAGCGGGGTACAATGAGCAGTTCTTC.

This clone was observed a single time. The rearrangement links TRBV2 to TRBJ2-1; 9 bases map to TRBD2. Germline loops: CDR1 SNHLY, CDR2 FYNNEI. CDR3 size: 15 residues. V lost 2 bases to trimming and J lost 6 bases; unmatched junction nucleotides: 5. DNA of the CDR3: TGTGCCAGCAGTGAATCGGTAGCGGGGGTCAATGAGCAGTTCTTC. Encoded protein: CASSESVAGVNEQFF. The full variable domain, its missing parts supplied by reference TRBV2 and TRBJ2-1, is EPEVTQTPSHQVTQMGQEVILRCVPISNHLYFYWYRQILGQKVEFLVSFYNNEISEKSEIFDDQFSVERPDGSNFTLKIRSTKLEDSAMYFCASSESVAGVNEQFFGPGTRLTVL.

The genes are TRBV20-1 and TRBJ1-1, with unresolved D. The germline CDR1 and CDR2 sequences are DFQATT and SNEGSKA (reference sequence). V lost 6 bases and J 5 bases, leaving 10 bases between the germline ends. This CDR3 contains 11 residues. The CDR3 DNA reads as TGCAGTGCCCTGGCCAAGACTGAAGCTTTCTTT. This gives the protein CSALAKTEAFF.

The chain links TRBV10-1 to TRBJ2-3; unclear D gene. Germline-derived CDR1 and CDR2 are WNHNN and SYGVQD (reference sequence). The CDR3 loop spans 13 amino acids. Trimming removed 8 bases at V and 2 bases at J, with 11 bases between. CDR3 nucleotides: TGCGCCAGCGGGCAGGCCCACACAGATACGCAGTATTTT. This gives the protein CASGQAHTDTQYF.